This is a list of T cell receptor beta chains from one sample in a study of blood T cell repertoires in COVID-19. Method: immunoSEQ multiplex PCR; TCRdb's copy keeps in-frame clones and lacks some. The repertoire holds approximately 400,000 clones, about 91% seen once, with about 12% in the top ten. The sample consisted of peripheral blood. The receptors come from a woman in her forties or fifties with COVID-19, enrolled during active disease. CDR3s include the opening cysteine and the closing phenylalanine or tryptophan. The order of the fields is CDR3 DNA, CDR3 protein, V gene, D gene, CDR3 length, clone size, J gene. A D gene is named only where the DNA matches it firmly. A row's size may be missing; if present it is once, few, many or a size class.

CDR3 DNA: TGTGCCAGCAGTTACGGGACGGCAGGGGGTATGGGTGGCTACACCTTC; CDR3 protein: CASSYGTAGGMGGYTF; V gene: TRBV6-5; D gene: TRBD1; CDR3 length: 16; clone size: -; J gene: TRBJ1-2
CDR3 DNA: TGTGCCAGCAGCCAGGACAGGGGACCCTACGAGCAGTACTTC; CDR3 protein: CASSQDRGPYEQYF; V gene: TRBV6-5; D gene: TRBD1; CDR3 length: 14; clone size: -; J gene: TRBJ2-7
CDR3 DNA: TGTGCCAGCAGCTCACAAATGAACACTGAAGCTTTCTTT; CDR3 protein: CASSSQMNTEAFF; V gene: TRBV9; D gene: -; CDR3 length: 13; clone size: -; J gene: TRBJ1-1
CDR3 DNA: TGTGCCTGGAGCAGGGGGAATAGCAATCAGCCCCAGCATTTT; CDR3 protein: CAWSRGNSNQPQHF; V gene: TRBV30; D gene: TRBD1; CDR3 length: 14; clone size: -; J gene: TRBJ1-5
CDR3 DNA: TGTGCCAGCAGGGGGGGGAACCGGGACTTATCAGATACGCAGTATTTT; CDR3 protein: CASRGGNRDLSDTQYF; V gene: TRBV5-4; D gene: TRBD2; CDR3 length: 16; clone size: -; J gene: TRBJ2-3
CDR3 DNA: TGTGCCATCAGTGATGACGCGGCCCACGGTGGTGCGCAGTATTTT; CDR3 protein: CAISDDAAHGGAQYF; V gene: TRBV10-3; D gene: -; CDR3 length: 15; clone size: -; J gene: TRBJ2-3
CDR3 DNA: TGCGCCAGCAGCCCCGGGGGGGGTACCTACGAGCAGTACTTC; CDR3 protein: CASSPGGGTYEQYF; V gene: TRBV5-1; D gene: TRBD2; CDR3 length: 14; clone size: -; J gene: TRBJ2-7
CDR3 DNA: TGTGCCTGGAGTCTCCGGACAGGGAGGAAGCCCCAGCATTTT; CDR3 protein: CAWSLRTGRKPQHF; V gene: TRBV30; D gene: TRBD1; CDR3 length: 14; clone size: -; J gene: TRBJ1-5
CDR3 DNA: TGTGCCAGCAGACGGGACAGGGACACCGGGGAGCTGTTTTTT; CDR3 protein: CASRRDRDTGELFF; V gene: TRBV9; D gene: TRBD1; CDR3 length: 14; clone size: -; J gene: TRBJ2-2
CDR3 DNA: TGTGCCAGCAGCTCCCAGGGAAATGAAAAACTGTTTTTT; CDR3 protein: CASSSQGNEKLFF; V gene: TRBV5-5; D gene: -; CDR3 length: 13; clone size: -; J gene: TRBJ1-4
CDR3 DNA: TGTGCCAGCAGCTTCGGAGGGGCGGACACTGAAGCTTTCTTT; CDR3 protein: CASSFGGADTEAFF; V gene: TRBV5-5; D gene: -; CDR3 length: 14; clone size: -; J gene: TRBJ1-1
CDR3 DNA: TGCGCCAGCAGCAATTGGGAGGGGCCTGGAGGGGAGCTGTTTTTT; CDR3 protein: CASSNWEGPGGELFF; V gene: TRBV5-1; D gene: TRBD2; CDR3 length: 15; clone size: many; J gene: TRBJ2-2
CDR3 DNA: TGTGCCAGCAGCCAAGGGGGTCTTGTGACAGGGTCATGGGGCTACACCTTC; CDR3 protein: CASSQGGLVTGSWGYTF; V gene: TRBV3-1/TRBV3-2; D gene: TRBD1; CDR3 length: 17; clone size: -; J gene: TRBJ1-2
CDR3 DNA: TGTGCCAGCAGCTCCCCCCTGGGAAGGGAAGCGGGGGAAAAACTGTTTTTT; CDR3 protein: CASSSPLGREAGEKLFF; V gene: TRBV7-8; D gene: -; CDR3 length: 17; clone size: -; J gene: TRBJ1-4
CDR3 DNA: TGTGCCAGCAGCCAAGATCTGACAGGCGCCGGCTACACCTTC; CDR3 protein: CASSQDLTGAGYTF; V gene: TRBV4-2; D gene: -; CDR3 length: 14; clone size: -; J gene: TRBJ1-2
CDR3 DNA: TGTGCCAGTAGTGACAGGGCGGGTCAGCCCCAGCATTTT; CDR3 protein: CASSDRAGQPQHF; V gene: TRBV19; D gene: TRBD1; CDR3 length: 13; clone size: -; J gene: TRBJ1-5
CDR3 DNA: TGTGCCAGCAGCGTAGAAGGTAGGCTAGCGGGGGGACGAGGCAATGAGCAGTTCTTC; CDR3 protein: CASSVEGRLAGGRGNEQFF; V gene: TRBV9; D gene: TRBD2; CDR3 length: 19; clone size: once; J gene: TRBJ2-1
CDR3 DNA: TGCAGCGCCGGGACAGGGTTCAAGACTGAAGCTTTCTTT; CDR3 protein: CSAGTGFKTEAFF; V gene: TRBV29-1; D gene: TRBD1; CDR3 length: 13; clone size: few; J gene: TRBJ1-1
CDR3 DNA: TGTGCCTGGGAACCGGGAGGGTTTATAGGCTACACCTTC; CDR3 protein: CAWEPGGFIGYTF; V gene: TRBV30; D gene: -; CDR3 length: 13; clone size: once; J gene: TRBJ1-2
CDR3 DNA: TGTGCCAGCAGCGTAGACAGGGGCGGCGAGCAGTACTTC; CDR3 protein: CASSVDRGGEQYF; V gene: TRBV6-5; D gene: TRBD1; CDR3 length: 13; clone size: -; J gene: TRBJ2-7
CDR3 DNA: TGTGCCAGCAGCTTCAACAGGGCGAACACTGAAGCTTTCTTT; CDR3 protein: CASSFNRANTEAFF; V gene: TRBV5-6; D gene: -; CDR3 length: 14; clone size: -; J gene: TRBJ1-1
CDR3 DNA: TGTGCCAGCAGCGTCAATAGTCGGGACAGGGGTACGCAGTATTTT; CDR3 protein: CASSVNSRDRGTQYF; V gene: TRBV9; D gene: TRBD1; CDR3 length: 15; clone size: once; J gene: TRBJ2-3
CDR3 DNA: TGTGCCAGCAGCTCCTTCGACTACAGGGGAGCAGCAGATACGCAGTATTTT; CDR3 protein: CASSSFDYRGAADTQYF; V gene: TRBV5-4; D gene: TRBD1; CDR3 length: 17; clone size: -; J gene: TRBJ2-3
CDR3 DNA: TGTGCCAGCAGCTTAGGACTTGGCACCTACGAGCAGTACTTC; CDR3 protein: CASSLGLGTYEQYF; V gene: TRBV7-2; D gene: -; CDR3 length: 14; clone size: few; J gene: TRBJ2-7
CDR3 DNA: TGTGCCAGCTCCCTTGGGGTAGGGGGATCGGGTGAGCAGTTCTTC; CDR3 protein: CASSLGVGGSGEQFF; V gene: TRBV28; D gene: -; CDR3 length: 15; clone size: -; J gene: TRBJ2-1
CDR3 DNA: TGTGCCAGCAGCCATCTCCCCTTTGCCGACCGACAGGGAAAGAAAGAGACCCAGTACTTC; CDR3 protein: CASSHLPFADRQGKKETQYF; V gene: TRBV7-7; D gene: TRBD1; CDR3 length: 20; clone size: -; J gene: TRBJ2-5
CDR3 DNA: TGTGCCAGCAGTTTAAGCGGAGGTCTGAACACTGAAGCTTTCTTT; CDR3 protein: CASSLSGGLNTEAFF; V gene: TRBV28; D gene: -; CDR3 length: 15; clone size: -; J gene: TRBJ1-1
CDR3 DNA: TGTGCCAGCAGCTCCGGGACAGGGGTATACGAGCAGTACTTC; CDR3 protein: CASSSGTGVYEQYF; V gene: TRBV11-2; D gene: TRBD1; CDR3 length: 14; clone size: -; J gene: TRBJ2-7
CDR3 DNA: TGTGCCAGCAGTGAAGGCTGGCGGGTGGGGTACGAGCAGTACTTC; CDR3 protein: CASSEGWRVGYEQYF; V gene: TRBV2; D gene: -; CDR3 length: 15; clone size: once; J gene: TRBJ2-7
CDR3 DNA: TGTGCCAGCAGCCAAGAGGACAGGGATTATGGCTACACCTTC; CDR3 protein: CASSQEDRDYGYTF; V gene: TRBV4-2; D gene: TRBD1; CDR3 length: 14; clone size: -; J gene: TRBJ1-2
CDR3 DNA: TGTGCCAGCAGCCAAGAGGGGAGGACTGCTTACAATGAGCAGTTCTTC; CDR3 protein: CASSQEGRTAYNEQFF; V gene: TRBV3-1/TRBV3-2; D gene: -; CDR3 length: 16; clone size: -; J gene: TRBJ2-1
CDR3 DNA: TGTGCCAGCGGAATGGACAGAAACGCCTACAATGAGCAGTTCTTC; CDR3 protein: CASGMDRNAYNEQFF; V gene: TRBV9; D gene: -; CDR3 length: 15; clone size: once; J gene: TRBJ2-1
CDR3 DNA: TGTGCCAGTAATCATAATTGGGAGTTCGCCGGCCATTCACCCCTCCACTTT; CDR3 protein: CASNHNWEFAGHSPLHF; V gene: TRBV19; D gene: -; CDR3 length: 17; clone size: -; J gene: TRBJ1-6
CDR3 DNA: TGTGCCAGCAGCTCCCGGGACAGGTTAAATGAGCAGTTCTTC; CDR3 protein: CASSSRDRLNEQFF; V gene: TRBV5-4; D gene: TRBD1; CDR3 length: 14; clone size: -; J gene: TRBJ2-1
CDR3 DNA: TGTGCCTGTCAGATAGGGGGCCAGCCCCAGCATTTT; CDR3 protein: CACQIGGQPQHF; V gene: TRBV30; D gene: TRBD1; CDR3 length: 12; clone size: once; J gene: TRBJ1-5
CDR3 DNA: TGTGCCAGCGGACAGGCGCCGGGCACTGAAGCTTTCTTT; CDR3 protein: CASGQAPGTEAFF; V gene: TRBV6-4; D gene: TRBD1; CDR3 length: 13; clone size: few; J gene: TRBJ1-1
CDR3 DNA: TGTGCCAGCACCCAGACAGAGTTGAACACTGAAGCTTTCTTT; CDR3 protein: CASTQTELNTEAFF; V gene: TRBV6-5; D gene: -; CDR3 length: 14; clone size: -; J gene: TRBJ1-1
CDR3 DNA: TGCGCCAGCAGCCAAGATAAGGGGAACACCATATATTTT; CDR3 protein: CASSQDKGNTIYF; V gene: TRBV4-1; D gene: -; CDR3 length: 13; clone size: -; J gene: TRBJ1-3